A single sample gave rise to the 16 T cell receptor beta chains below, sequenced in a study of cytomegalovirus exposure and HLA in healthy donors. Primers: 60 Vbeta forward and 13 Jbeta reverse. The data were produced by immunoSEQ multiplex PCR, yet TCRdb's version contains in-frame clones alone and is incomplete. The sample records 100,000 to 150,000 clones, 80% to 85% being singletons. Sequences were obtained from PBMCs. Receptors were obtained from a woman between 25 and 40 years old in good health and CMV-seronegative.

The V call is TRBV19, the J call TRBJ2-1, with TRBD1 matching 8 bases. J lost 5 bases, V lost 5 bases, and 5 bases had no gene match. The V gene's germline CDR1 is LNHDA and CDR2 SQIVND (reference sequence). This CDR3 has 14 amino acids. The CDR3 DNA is TGTGCCAGTAGTCCGCGGACAGGGAACAATGAGCAGTTCTTC. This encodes CASSPRTGNNEQFF.

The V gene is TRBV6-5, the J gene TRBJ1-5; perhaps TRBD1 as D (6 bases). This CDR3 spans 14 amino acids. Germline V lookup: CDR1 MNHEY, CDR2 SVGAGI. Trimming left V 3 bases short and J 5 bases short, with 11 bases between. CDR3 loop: CASSYSAGDQPQHF. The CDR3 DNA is TGTGCCAGCAGTTATTCCGCAGGGGATCAGCCCCAGCATTTT.

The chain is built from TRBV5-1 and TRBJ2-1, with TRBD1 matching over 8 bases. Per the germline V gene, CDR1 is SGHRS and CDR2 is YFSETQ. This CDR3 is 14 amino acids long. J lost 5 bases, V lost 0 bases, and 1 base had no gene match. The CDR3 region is CASSLGTGNNEQFF. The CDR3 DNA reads TGCGCCAGCAGCTTGGGGACAGGGAACAATGAGCAGTTCTTC.

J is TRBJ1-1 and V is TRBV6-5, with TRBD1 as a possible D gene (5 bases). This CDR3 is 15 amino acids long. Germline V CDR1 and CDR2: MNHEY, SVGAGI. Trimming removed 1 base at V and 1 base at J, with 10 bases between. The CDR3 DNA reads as TGTGCCAGCAGTTACTTCAGGGTCCCGAACACTGAAGCTTTCTTT. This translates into CASSYFRVPNTEAFF.

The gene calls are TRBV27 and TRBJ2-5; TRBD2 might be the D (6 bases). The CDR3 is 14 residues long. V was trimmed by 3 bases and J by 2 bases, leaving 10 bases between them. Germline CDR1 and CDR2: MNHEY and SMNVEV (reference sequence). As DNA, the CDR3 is TGTGCCAGCAGTTTGGTCGGGGGTCAAGAGACCCAGTACTTC. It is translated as CASSLVGGQETQYF.

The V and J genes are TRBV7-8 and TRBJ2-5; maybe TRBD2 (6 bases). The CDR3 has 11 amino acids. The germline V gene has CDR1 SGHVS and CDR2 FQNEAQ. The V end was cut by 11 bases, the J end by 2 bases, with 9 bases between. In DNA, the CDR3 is TGTGCCTTTCGGGAGCAAGAGACCCAGTACTTC. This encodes CAFREQETQYF.

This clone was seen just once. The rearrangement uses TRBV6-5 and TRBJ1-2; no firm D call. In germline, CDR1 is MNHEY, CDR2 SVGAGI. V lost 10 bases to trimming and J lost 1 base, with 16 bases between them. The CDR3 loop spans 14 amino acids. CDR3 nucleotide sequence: TGTGCCACCTGCCCTATGGGCCGTAACTATGGCTACACCTTC. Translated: CATCPMGRNYGYTF.

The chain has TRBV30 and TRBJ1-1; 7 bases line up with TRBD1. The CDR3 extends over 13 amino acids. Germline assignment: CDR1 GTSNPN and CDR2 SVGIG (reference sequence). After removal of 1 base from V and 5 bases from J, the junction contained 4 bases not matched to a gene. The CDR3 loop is CAWSEQGVTEAFF. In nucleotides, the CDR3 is TGTGCCTGGAGTGAGCAGGGGGTAACTGAAGCTTTCTTT. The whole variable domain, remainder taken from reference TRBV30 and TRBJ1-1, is SQTIHQWPATLVQPVGSPLSLECTVEGTSNPNLYWYRQAAGRGLQLLFYSVGIGQISSEVPQNLSASRPQDRQFILSSKKLLLSDSGFYLCAWSEQGVTEAFFGQGTRLTVV.

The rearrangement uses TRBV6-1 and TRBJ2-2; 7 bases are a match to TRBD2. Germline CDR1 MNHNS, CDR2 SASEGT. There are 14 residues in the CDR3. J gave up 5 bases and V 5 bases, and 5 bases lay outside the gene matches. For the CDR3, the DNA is TGTGCCAGCAGTTTTGGGGGAGGGACCGGGGAGCTGTTTTTT. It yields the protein CASSFGGGTGELFF.

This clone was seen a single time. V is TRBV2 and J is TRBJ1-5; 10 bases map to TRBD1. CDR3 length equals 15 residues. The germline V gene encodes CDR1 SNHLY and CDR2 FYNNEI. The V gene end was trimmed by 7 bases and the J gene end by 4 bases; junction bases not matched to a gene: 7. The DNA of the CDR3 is TGTGCCAGCACCGAGAGGACAGGGGGGAATCAGCCCCAGCATTTT. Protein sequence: CASTERTGGNQPQHF.

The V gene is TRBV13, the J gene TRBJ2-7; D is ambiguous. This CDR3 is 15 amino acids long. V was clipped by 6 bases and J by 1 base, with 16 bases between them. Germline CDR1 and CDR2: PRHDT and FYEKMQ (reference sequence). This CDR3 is CASSLMLAGSYEQYF. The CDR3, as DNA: TGTGCCAGCAGTTTAATGTTAGCTGGGTCCTACGAGCAGTACTTC. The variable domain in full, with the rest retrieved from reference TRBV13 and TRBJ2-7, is AAGVIQSPRHLIKEKRETATLKCYPIPRHDTVYWYQQGPGQDPQFLISFYEKMQSDKGSIPDRFSAQQFSDYHSELNMSSLELGDSALYFCASSLMLAGSYEQYFGPGTRLTVT.

This chain's CDR3 is CSDLRGYTF. In nucleotides, the CDR3 is TGCAGCGACCTTCGGGGCTACACCTTC. V gene TRBV29-1 combines with J gene TRBJ1-2, with D unresolved. The CDR3 runs 9 residues. The ends were cut back, 7 bases at V and 8 bases at J, with 8 bases in the middle. Germline V gene sequence: CDR1 SQVTM, CDR2 ANQGSEA.

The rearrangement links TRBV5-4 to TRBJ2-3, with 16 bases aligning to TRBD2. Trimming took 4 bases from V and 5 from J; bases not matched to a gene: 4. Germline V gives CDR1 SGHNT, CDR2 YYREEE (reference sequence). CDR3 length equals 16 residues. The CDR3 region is CASSAGLAGGEDTQYF. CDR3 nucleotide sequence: TGTGCCAGCAGCGCGGGACTAGCGGGAGGGGAAGATACGCAGTATTTT. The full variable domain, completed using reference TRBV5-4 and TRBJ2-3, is ETGVTQSPTHLIKTRGQQVTLRCSSQSGHNTVSWYQQALGQGPQFIFQYYREEENGRGNFPPRFSGLQFPNYSSELNVNALELDDSALYLCASSAGLAGGEDTQYFGPGTRLTVL.

The chain's CDR3 is CASSSYRDRAYEQYF. The CDR3 DNA reads TGTGCCAGCAGTTCATACCGGGACAGGGCGTACGAGCAGTACTTC. The chain couples TRBV27 to TRBJ2-7, with 9 bases fitting TRBD1. The CDR3 consists of 15 residues. J lost 4 bases, V lost 4 bases, and 8 bases had no gene match. Germline loops: CDR1 MNHEY, CDR2 SMNVEV (reference sequence).

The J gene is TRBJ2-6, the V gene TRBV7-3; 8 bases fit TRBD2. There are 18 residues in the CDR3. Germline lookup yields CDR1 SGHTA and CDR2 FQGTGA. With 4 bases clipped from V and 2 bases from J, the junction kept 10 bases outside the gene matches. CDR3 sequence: CASSSLGRAGAGANVLTF. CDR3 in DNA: TGTGCCAGCAGCTCCTTAGGACGAGCGGGGGCTGGGGCCAACGTCCTGACTTTC.

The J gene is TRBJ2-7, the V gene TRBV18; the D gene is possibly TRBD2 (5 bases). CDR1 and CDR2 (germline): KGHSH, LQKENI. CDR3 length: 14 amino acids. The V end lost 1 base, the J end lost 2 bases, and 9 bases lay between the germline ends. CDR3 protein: CASSPQGDTYEQYF. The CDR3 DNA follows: TGTGCCAGCTCACCACAGGGAGATACCTACGAGCAGTACTTC. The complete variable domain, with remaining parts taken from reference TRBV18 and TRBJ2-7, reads NAGVMQNPRHLVRRRGQEARLRCSPMKGHSHVYWYRQLPEEGLKFMVYLQKENIIDESGMPKERFSAEFPKEGPSILRIQQVVRGDSAAYFCASSPQGDTYEQYFGPGTRLTVT.